The 31 T cell receptor beta chains presented below share a single source sample, sequenced in a study of cytomegalovirus exposure and HLA in healthy donors. Primers included in the PCR were 60 Vbeta and 13 Jbeta primers. Sequenced by immunoSEQ multiplex PCR; TCRdb stores in-frame clones only, minus some. The sample consists of about 190,000 clones, roughly 80% of them appearing once. The specimen was PBMCs. The source is a man between 40 and 49 years old in good health and CMV-seropositive.

The chain links TRBV28 to TRBJ2-1; 10 bases agree with TRBD1. V lost 8 bases and J lost 3; bases outside the gene matches: 4. Germline V gene sequence: CDR1 MDHEN, CDR2 SYDVKM. The CDR3 runs 14 residues. In DNA form, the CDR3 reads TGTGCCAGCTGGGGACAGGGGCACTACAATGAGCAGTTCTTC. It encodes CASWGQGHYNEQFF.

The gene calls are TRBV19 and TRBJ2-7; D is ambiguous. Looked up from germline, CDR1 is LNHDA and CDR2 is SQIVND (reference sequence). The CDR3 totals 14 residues. Between the trimmed V and J ends, which lost 5 bases and 0 bases, there was a span of 11 bases. The DNA for the CDR3 is TGTGCCAGTAGTCGTAGTGTAAGCTCCTACGAGCAGTACTTC. It codes for CASSRSVSSYEQYF.

The CDR3: CASTAGDRAGGYTF. The DNA of the CDR3 is TGTGCCAGCACAGCTGGGGACAGGGCGGGTGGCTACACCTTC. V usage is TRBV6-6 and J usage is TRBJ1-2, with 9 bases lining up with TRBD1. J gave up 7 bases and V 7 bases, and 10 bases lay outside the gene matches. Germline values: CDR1 MNHNY, CDR2 SVGAGI (reference sequence). The CDR3 extends over 14 amino acids.

J is TRBJ2-3 and V is TRBV11-1; no clear D. V lost 3 bases and J lost 2, with 12 bases in between. CDR3 size: 15 residues. Germline V gene data show CDR1 as SGHAT and CDR2 as FQDESV (reference sequence). The CDR3 DNA sequence: TGTGCCAGCAGCTTCTTCGATTACTACACAGATACGCAGTATTTT. It is translated as CASSFFDYYTDTQYF.

V is TRBV4-3 and J is TRBJ1-4; D might be TRBD1 (6 bases). Germline values: CDR1 LGHNA, CDR2 YSLEER. The V gene lost 4 bases and the J gene lost 4 bases, with 13 bases spanning the gap. The CDR3 runs 15 residues. The CDR3 is CASSRLQGNNEKLFF. The DNA of the CDR3 is TGCGCCAGCAGCCGATTACAGGGCAATAATGAAAAACTGTTTTTT.

The gene calls are TRBV30 and TRBJ1-1; perhaps TRBD1 as D (6 bases). Trimming stripped 5 bases from V and 14 bases from J, with 15 bases between. Germline V lookup: CDR1 GTSNPN, CDR2 SVGIG (reference sequence). The CDR3 totals 10 residues. The CDR3 loop is CAWGDRRRFF. The CDR3 region has the DNA TGTGCCTGGGGTGACAGGCGCAGGTTCTTT. Complete variable domain (other parts from reference TRBV30 and TRBJ1-1): SQTIHQWPATLVQPVGSPLSLECTVEGTSNPNLYWYRQAAGRGLQLLFYSVGIGQISSEVPQNLSASRPQDRQFILSSKKLLLSDSGFYLCAWGDRRRFFGQGTRLTVV.

J is TRBJ2-5 and V is TRBV19; 12 positions match TRBD1. This CDR3 contains 14 residues. The V gene end was trimmed by 6 bases and the J gene end by 4 bases; junction bases not matched to a gene: 3. Germline V gene data show CDR1 as LNHDA and CDR2 as SQIVND (reference sequence). CDR3 in amino acids: CASRGDRGRETQYF. CDR3 nucleotides: TGTGCCAGTAGAGGGGACAGGGGGCGAGAGACCCAGTACTTC.

The gene calls are TRBV29-1 and TRBJ1-1; TRBD1 matches 12 bases. CDR3 length equals 15 residues. CDR1 is SQVTM and CDR2 is ANQGSEA in the germline V gene. The J segment lost 4 bases and the V segment lost 6 bases, leaving 9 bases of the junction unmatched. Here the CDR3 DNA reads TGCAGCGTGGGGGACAGGGGGCGCGAGACCACTGAAGCTTTCTTT. It encodes CSVGDRGRETTEAFF.

The genes are TRBV9 and TRBJ2-1; TRBD2 aligns across 7 bases. Per germline, CDR1 SGDLS and CDR2 YYNGEE. With V trimmed by 4 bases and J by 4 bases, 5 bases remained unmatched. The CDR3 runs 14 residues. CDR3 in amino acids: CASSPPGGYNEQFF. CDR3 DNA: TGTGCCAGCAGCCCCCCGGGAGGTTACAATGAGCAGTTCTTC.

The V gene is TRBV5-1, the J gene TRBJ2-6, with 7 nucleotides matching TRBD2. V was pared by 4 bases and J by 0 bases, with 10 bases of the junction left unmatched. Germline V gene sequence: CDR1 SGHRS, CDR2 YFSETQ. This CDR3 is 18 amino acids long. The CDR3 sequence is CASSPREGPVSGANVLTF. CDR3 coding DNA: TGCGCCAGCAGCCCAAGGGAGGGACCCGTCTCTGGGGCCAACGTCCTGACTTTC.

The rearrangement links TRBV18 to TRBJ2-3; a weak D match, TRBD1 (7 bases). Trimming removed 5 bases at V and 8 bases at J, with 17 bases between. The CDR3 has 14 amino acids. CDR1 and CDR2 from the germline V gene are KGHSH and LQKENI. CDR3 residues: CASSTRQGLGTQYF. CDR3 nucleotides: TGTGCCAGCTCAACTCGACAGGGACTGGGTACGCAGTATTTT.

The V and J genes are TRBV29-1 and TRBJ2-7, with 7 nucleotides matching TRBD1. Germline V gene sequence: CDR1 SQVTM, CDR2 ANQGSEA. The CDR3 has 13 residues. Trimming removed 6 bases from V and 3 bases from J; junction bases left unmatched: 8. CDR3 bases: TGCAGCGTACGACAGGGAGTCGGCTACGAGCAGTACTTC. As protein: CSVRQGVGYEQYF.

In this sample, this clone turned up a few times. V usage is TRBV6-6 and J usage is TRBJ2-5; D not resolved. Per germline, CDR1 MNHNY and CDR2 SVGAGI (reference sequence). Trimming took 2 bases from V and 5 from J, leaving 6 bases between them. This CDR3 comprises 12 residues. For the CDR3, the DNA is TGTGCCAGCAGTTACCCGCGGGAGACCCAGTACTTC. Encoded protein: CASSYPRETQYF.

The chain joins TRBV29-1 to TRBJ1-1; no clear D gene. The CDR3 totals 13 residues. Per germline, CDR1 SQVTM and CDR2 ANQGSEA. The V end lost 3 bases, the J end lost 0 bases, and 8 bases lay between the germline ends. CDR3 region: CSVDQRLNTEAFF. As DNA, the CDR3 is TGCAGCGTTGACCAGAGGTTGAACACTGAAGCTTTCTTT.

The V and J genes are TRBV10-3 and TRBJ2-5, with 12 bases aligning to TRBD2. The germline CDR1 and CDR2 sequences are ENHRY and SYGVKD. This CDR3 has 15 residues. V lost 6 bases to trimming and J lost 5 bases; unmatched junction nucleotides: 7. The CDR3 loop is CAIRTGTSGLETQYF. The DNA of the CDR3 is TGTGCCATCAGGACCGGGACTAGCGGGCTGGAGACCCAGTACTTC.

The chain employs TRBV7-9 and TRBJ2-3; 8 bases align to TRBD1. Looked up from germline, CDR1 is SEHNR and CDR2 is FQNEAQ (reference sequence). The CDR3 contains 16 residues. V was pared by 2 bases and J by 1 base, with 5 bases of the junction left unmatched. Here the CDR3 reads CASSLYLGQGTDTQYF. The CDR3 DNA reads as TGTGCCAGCAGCTTATACCTGGGACAGGGCACAGATACGCAGTATTTT.

This sequence joins TRBV4-3 and TRBJ2-1, with 7 nucleotides matching TRBD1. The CDR3 is made up of 12 amino acids. The ends lost 6 bases at V and 9 bases at J; junction bases unmatched: 5. Germline V gene data show CDR1 as LGHNA and CDR2 as YSLEER. The DNA of the CDR3 is TGCGCCAGCAGTCGAGGGGGCGCTGAGCAGTTCTTC. Translated, it gives CASSRGGAEQFF.

CDR3 DNA: TGTGCCAGCAGTTTATATAGGGACAGGAGCTCCTACGAGCAGTACTTC. Its translation: CASSLYRDRSSYEQYF. The V gene is TRBV28, the J gene TRBJ2-7; 8 nucleotides align to TRBD1. The V gene's germline CDR1 is MDHEN and CDR2 SYDVKM. The CDR3 consists of 16 residues. The trim removed 1 base at V and 0 bases at J, leaving 5 bases unmatched.

The chain employs TRBV7-9 and TRBJ1-1, with 7 bases fitting TRBD1. The CDR3 length is 14 residues. V shed 5 bases, J shed 2 bases, and the junction held 5 bases outside the gene matches. Germline loops: CDR1 SEHNR, CDR2 FQNEAQ (reference sequence). Written as DNA, the CDR3 is TGTGCCAGCAGCACACAGGGGTTTAACACTGAAGCTTTCTTT. It is translated as CASSTQGFNTEAFF. The full variable domain, in which reference TRBV7-9 and TRBJ1-1 provide the parts outside the CDR3, is DTGVSQNPRHKITKRGQNVTFRCDPISEHNRLYWYRQTLGQGPEFLTYFQNEAQLEKSRLLSDRFSAERPKGSFSTLEIQRTEQGDSAMYLCASSTQGFNTEAFFGQGTRLTVV.

The chain uses TRBV15 and TRBJ2-7; D remains unclear. CDR3 length: 13 amino acids. CDR1 LNHNV and CDR2 YYDKDF come from the germline V gene (reference sequence). The V and J ends lost 0 bases and 3 bases respectively, with 6 bases between them. The CDR3 protein is CATSRERHYEQYF. The CDR3 bases are TGTGCCACCAGCAGAGAGCGCCACTACGAGCAGTACTTC. Using reference TRBV15 and TRBJ2-7 for the parts outside the CDR3, the full variable domain is DAMVIQNPRYQVTQFGKPVTLSCSQTLNHNVMYWYQQKSSQAPKLLFHYYDKDFNNEADTPDNFQSRRPNTSFCFLDIRSPGLGDTAMYLCATSRERHYEQYFGPGTRLTVT.

The chain combines TRBV5-1 with TRBJ1-3; D remains ambiguous. The CDR3 sequence is 16 residues long. The germline V and J ends were trimmed by 0 bases and 7 bases, with 17 bases remaining between them. CDR1 and CDR2 from the germline V gene are SGHRS and YFSETQ. CDR3 sequence: CASSLASTARGNTIYF. In DNA form, the CDR3 reads TGCGCCAGCAGCTTGGCCTCAACAGCGCGAGGGAACACCATATATTTT.

Points on this clone: The junction and the germline gene differ at one end; a read error may be behind it. The chain joins TRBV10-3 to TRBJ2-7; 8 nucleotides match TRBD1. This CDR3 is built from 14 residues. Germline CDR1 ENHRY, CDR2 SYGVKD. The CDR3 loop reads CTISLTGAPDEQYF. CDR3 coding DNA: TGTACCATCAGTCTGACAGGGGCCCCAGACGAGCAGTACTTC.

CDR3 nucleotide sequence: TGTGCCAGCAGCGTGACTAGCGGGGGGTCCAGAGGGGAGCTGTTTTTT. Translating it yields CASSVTSGGSRGELFF. The chain links TRBV7-8 to TRBJ2-2; 13 nucleotides agree with TRBD2. V lost 5 bases and J lost 8; bases outside the gene matches: 8. This CDR3 region has 16 residues. Germline CDR1 reads SGHVS; CDR2 reads FQNEAQ.

A remark on this clone: The same CDR3 arises from other DNA sequences in this sample as well. The CDR3, as DNA: TGTGCCAGCAGCTTAGGCCAGGCGGGAAACACCATATATTTT. It is translated as CASSLGQAGNTIYF. The chain has TRBV7-9 and TRBJ1-3; no reliable D call. CDR1 is SEHNR and CDR2 is FQNEAQ in the germline V gene (reference sequence). This CDR3 has 14 residues. V was shortened by 1 base and J by 4 bases, with 8 bases between the two germline ends.

This clone has a handful of counts. The chain uses TRBV4-3 and TRBJ1-2; D is possibly TRBD1 (6 bases). CDR3 length equals 14 residues. The germline V and J ends were trimmed by 0 bases and 8 bases, with 13 bases remaining between them. Looked up from germline, CDR1 is LGHNA and CDR2 is YSLEER. CDR3 loop: CASSQETGKVGYTF. The CDR3 nucleotides are TGCGCCAGCAGCCAAGAAACAGGGAAGGTGGGCTACACCTTC.

This clone was picked up one time. This chain links TRBV19 with TRBJ2-4, with a weak D call TRBD1 (6 bases). The V end was cut by 1 base, the J end by 10 bases, with 8 bases between. CDR1 is LNHDA and CDR2 is SQIVND in the germline V gene (reference sequence). There are 12 residues in the CDR3. This CDR3 reads CASSIGGGIQYF. As DNA, the CDR3 is TGTGCCAGTAGTATAGGAGGGGGAATTCAGTACTTC.

This clone has just one count. This chain uses TRBV11-3 with TRBJ1-1, with 11 bases matching TRBD1. CDR1 is SGHNT and CDR2 is YENEEA in the germline V gene. The CDR3 has 16 amino acids. V was clipped by 5 bases and J by 0 bases; unmatched bases: 5. The CDR3 nucleotides are TGTGCCAGCAGCGCAGGGACAGGGGGGGTGAACACTGAAGCTTTCTTT. It translates to CASSAGTGGVNTEAFF.

The chain joins TRBV6-1 to TRBJ1-5; 9 bases agree with TRBD1. The CDR3 sequence is 14 residues long. Germline CDR1 MNHNS, CDR2 SASEGT. V lost 7 bases, J lost 6 bases, and 7 bases stayed unmatched. CDR3 residues: CASMEHRGRQPQHF. DNA for the CDR3: TGTGCCAGCATGGAACACAGGGGGCGTCAGCCCCAGCATTTT.

The chain links TRBV7-6 to TRBJ1-4; 8 nucleotides agree with TRBD1. This CDR3 region has 14 residues. Losses at the gene ends were 1 base for V and 5 bases for J; bases not matched to a gene: 0. Germline CDR1 is SGHVS and CDR2 is FNYEAQ. CDR3: CASSLGTGNEKLFF. In DNA, the CDR3 is TGTGCCAGCAGCTTAGGGACAGGGAATGAAAAACTGTTTTTT.

The rearrangement joins TRBV6-5 to TRBJ1-1; D might be TRBD1 (5 bases). Between the trimmed V and J ends, which lost 7 bases and 7 bases, there was a span of 13 bases. The CDR3 loop spans 12 amino acids. Germline loops: CDR1 MNHEY, CDR2 SVGAGI. CDR3 sequence reads: CASTSGRGEAFF. CDR3 DNA: TGTGCCAGCACTTCTGGGAGGGGTGAAGCTTTCTTT.

This chain links TRBV5-1 with TRBJ1-1, with D possibly being TRBD1 (5 bases). The CDR3 extends over 14 amino acids. The V gene's germline CDR1 is SGHRS and CDR2 YFSETQ. The germline V and J ends were trimmed by 2 bases and 1 base, with 9 bases remaining between them. The CDR3 reads CASSFRGENTEAFF. CDR3 nucleotide sequence: TGCGCCAGCAGCTTTCGGGGGGAGAACACTGAAGCTTTCTTT.